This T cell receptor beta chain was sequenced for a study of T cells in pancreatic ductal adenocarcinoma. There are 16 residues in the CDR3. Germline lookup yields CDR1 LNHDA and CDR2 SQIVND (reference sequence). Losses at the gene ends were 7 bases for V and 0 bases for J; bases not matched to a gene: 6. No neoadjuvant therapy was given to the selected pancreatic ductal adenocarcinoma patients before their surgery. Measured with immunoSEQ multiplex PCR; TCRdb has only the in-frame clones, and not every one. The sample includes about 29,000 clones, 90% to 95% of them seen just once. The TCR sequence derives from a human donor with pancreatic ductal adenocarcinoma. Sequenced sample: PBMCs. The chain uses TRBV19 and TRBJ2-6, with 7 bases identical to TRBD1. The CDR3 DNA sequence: TGTGCCAGTACGGGACAGCTACGCTCTGGGGCCAACGTCCTGACTTTC. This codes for CASTGQLRSGANVLTF.